These 18 T cell receptor beta chains share one sample of origin, sequenced in a study of CD8 T cells in ankylosing spondylitis. TCRdb re-called the 5' RACE reads through MiXCR, storing one row per CDR3 protein. Of more than 250,000 distinct CDR3 sequences listed, roughly 11% were seen once; the top ten hold about 10%. Specimen: blood, either unsorted or a sorted T cell fraction (not recorded which). The source of these receptors is a female donor with ankylosing spondylitis or in good health (not recorded which).

This clonotype was picked up many times. The chain couples TRBV20-1 to TRBJ2-3; 8 bases fit TRBD2. J was trimmed by 2 bases and V by 3 bases; bases with no gene match: 7. Germline CDR1 is DFQATT and CDR2 is SNEGSKA (reference sequence). There are 15 residues in the CDR3. The CDR3 DNA follows: TGCAGTGCTAGCAAGGTAGCGGGGAACACAGATACGCAGTATTTT. This gives the protein CSASKVAGNTDTQYF.

This CDR3 reads CASSYPGGGEQFF. CDR3 bases: TGTGCCAGCAGCTACCCAGGGGGCGGAGAGCAGTTCTTC. J is TRBJ2-1 and V is TRBV7-2; 8 nucleotides align to TRBD1. The CDR3 contains 13 residues. Germline V gene sequence: CDR1 SGHTA, CDR2 FQGNSA. The V and J ends lost 4 bases and 10 bases, in that order; junction bases with no gene match: 6.

This clonotype has ten or more counts. The V and J genes are TRBV5-1 and TRBJ1-1, with D possibly matching TRBD1 (6 bases). Trimming pared 6 bases from V and 1 base from J, leaving 13 bases between. This CDR3 spans 14 amino acids. The germline V gene has CDR1 SGHRS and CDR2 YFSETQ. CDR3 in amino acids: CASNTGQRNTEAFF. As DNA, the CDR3 is TGCGCCAGCAACACCGGACAGAGGAACACTGAAGCTTTCTTT.

This clonotype has at least ten counts. The chain carries TRBV28 and TRBJ2-3; no firm D call. There are 15 residues in the CDR3. Germline V CDR1 and CDR2: MDHEN, SYDVKM. Trimming left V 2 bases short and J 8 bases short, with 17 bases between. Here the CDR3 DNA reads TGTGCCAGCAGTTTACGAGGACCCCCCCCCGTTACGCAGTATTTT. It encodes CASSLRGPPPVTQYF.

Ten or more counts support this clonotype. This rearrangement joins TRBV5-1 to TRBJ2-3; the D is unclear. The germline V and J ends were trimmed by 0 bases and 2 bases, with 10 bases remaining between them. The CDR3 is 15 residues long. Germline CDR1 and CDR2: SGHRS and YFSETQ. CDR3 residues: CASSLVAVSTDTQYF. CDR3 DNA sequence: TGCGCCAGCAGCTTGGTGGCGGTCTCCACAGATACGCAGTATTTT.

This clonotype showed up many times. The chain has TRBV29-1 and TRBJ2-2; 8 bases map to TRBD1. V shed 7 bases, J shed 1 base, and the junction held 8 bases outside the gene matches. CDR3 length equals 15 residues. Looked up from germline, CDR1 is SQVTM and CDR2 is ANQGSEA. CDR3 nucleotide sequence: TGCAGCGCTGCCCTGACAGGGGAGAACACCGGGGAGCTGTTTTTT. This gives the protein CSAALTGENTGELFF.

This chain connects TRBV27 to TRBJ2-1; TRBD2 matches 13 bases. CDR3 size: 16 residues. Germline lookup yields CDR1 MNHEY and CDR2 SMNVEV (reference sequence). Germline trimming cut 10 bases from V and 10 bases from J; bases unmatched to any gene: 16. The CDR3 DNA follows: TGTGCCATCGCGCCCCAACTAGCGGGAGGGCCAGGGGAGCAGTTCTTC. It is translated as CAIAPQLAGGPGEQFF.

The sample holds many counts of this clonotype. CDR3 in DNA: TGCGCCAGCAAGACTAGCGGGAACTCTCACGAGCAGTACTTC. This gives the protein CASKTSGNSHEQYF. V and J are TRBV5-1 and TRBJ2-7; TRBD2 matches at 11 bases. From germline, CDR1 is SGHRS and CDR2 YFSETQ. The trim removed 6 bases at V and 5 bases at J, leaving 7 bases unmatched. The CDR3 totals 14 residues.

This clonotype has ten or more counts. V gene TRBV20-1 combines with J gene TRBJ2-3; tentative D call: TRBD1 (6 bases). CDR3 length: 15 residues. Germline values: CDR1 DFQATT, CDR2 SNEGSKA (reference sequence). V was clipped by 3 bases and J by 3 bases, with 16 bases between them. CDR3 loop: CSASDNREDTDTQYF. The CDR3 nucleotides read TGCAGTGCTAGCGATAACAGGGAAGATACAGATACGCAGTATTTT.

This clonotype appeared many times. The chain uses TRBV7-9 and TRBJ1-5, with a possible D match to TRBD1 (5 bases). Germline values: CDR1 SEHNR, CDR2 FQNEAQ (reference sequence). The CDR3 extends over 16 amino acids. Trimming took off 4 bases at V and 5 bases at J, with 18 bases between the two ends. Written as DNA, the CDR3 is TGTGCCAGCAGCTCCAACACAGGTTTCGGCGATCAGCCCCAGCATTTT. Translation gives CASSSNTGFGDQPQHF.

There are many counts of this clonotype. The chain has TRBV5-5 and TRBJ2-7; D not resolved. The CDR3 totals 13 residues. Germline V CDR1 and CDR2: SGHKS, YYEKEE (reference sequence). V lost 6 bases to trimming and J lost 2 bases, with 12 bases between them. The CDR3 DNA reads as TGTGCCAGCACCCTTACCCCAACCTACGAGCAGTACTTC. Translation gives CASTLTPTYEQYF.

This clonotype was observed many times. The chain carries TRBV20-1 and TRBJ2-3; TRBD2 matches at 11 bases. V lost 6 bases to trimming and J lost 3 bases; unmatched junction nucleotides: 14. CDR1 is DFQATT, CDR2 SNEGSKA, per germline (reference sequence). This CDR3 contains 17 residues. CDR3 bases: TGCAGTGCAGGGCCCGTGTCTAGCGGGAGGAGGACAGATACGCAGTATTTT. Its translation: CSAGPVSSGRRTDTQYF.

This clonotype was detected many times. The chain couples TRBV10-3 to TRBJ2-7, with 7 bases fitting TRBD2. The ends lost 6 bases at V and 4 bases at J; junction bases unmatched: 12. This CDR3 region has 15 residues. The germline V gene encodes CDR1 ENHRY and CDR2 SYGVKD. CDR3 sequence (DNA): TGTGCCATCAGGCGGGAGCTAGCGACAGAGTACGAGCAGTACTTC. Amino acids: CAIRRELATEYEQYF.

This clonotype is large (0.1 to 1%) in the sample. The chain is built from TRBV7-9 and TRBJ1-1; 9 bases are shared with TRBD1. V was pared by 2 bases and J by 5 bases, with 6 bases of the junction left unmatched. In germline, CDR1 is SEHNR, CDR2 FQNEAQ (reference sequence). This CDR3 is 15 amino acids long. CDR3 nucleotides: TGTGCCAGCAGCTTACAACAGGGGGCGCGGACTGAAGCTTTCTTT. Translation gives CASSLQQGARTEAFF.

The sample holds a few counts of this clonotype. The chain recombines TRBV12-3 or TRBV12-4 with TRBJ1-1; no clear D. Trimming cost V 5 bases and J 0 bases, with 13 bases left between them. CDR3 length: 15 residues. CDR3 sequence (DNA): TGTGCCAGCAGTGACGGACTCTCGATGAACACTGAAGCTTTCTTT. This codes for CASSDGLSMNTEAFF.

To note about this clonotype: It may be a read error: a sequence one base away is much more abundant. The chain combines TRBV27 with TRBJ2-3; unclear D gene. The V end was cut by 1 base, the J end by 0 bases, with 11 bases between. The CDR3 is 16 residues long. Germline V gives CDR1 MNHEY, CDR2 SMNVEV (reference sequence). The CDR3 DNA is TGTGCCAGCAGTTTATTGGACGCGGTTAGCACAGATACGCAGTATTTT. This codes for CASSLLDAVSTDTQYF.

This clonotype has just a few counts. The rearrangement joins TRBV20-1 to TRBJ2-7; D is uncertain. The CDR3 has 14 residues. Germline lookup yields CDR1 DFQATT and CDR2 SNEGSKA (reference sequence). V lost 6 bases to trimming and J lost 2 bases, with 17 bases between them. CDR3 nucleotides: TGCAGTGCCCGGCGACGCGGAGAACCCTACGAGCAGTACTTC. This sequence encodes CSARRRGEPYEQYF.

At least ten counts were recorded for this clonotype. This chain connects TRBV7-2 to TRBJ2-2; tentatively, D is TRBD2 (6 bases). V lost 4 bases and J lost 2, with 8 bases in between. Per the germline V gene, CDR1 is SGHTA and CDR2 is FQGNSA. The CDR3 runs 14 residues. The CDR3 spells CASSSTRNTGELFF. The DNA for the CDR3 is TGTGCCAGCAGCTCGACTAGAAACACCGGGGAGCTGTTTTTT.